A selection of T cell receptor beta chains follows, all from one sample in a study of T cells of healthy individuals. From the 5' RACE reads, TCRdb called clonotypes with MiXCR, one entry per CDR3 protein. The sample has around 63,000 distinct CDR3 sequences; 15% to 20% are singletons. These TCRs come from a human donor in good health. Both conserved end residues are part of each CDR3. Fields, in order: CDR3 DNA, CDR3 protein, D gene, V gene, clone size, J gene. D genes are given only for firm matches. Clone sizes are given selectively: once, few, many, or a class where the clone is expanded.

TGTGCCAGCAGCCAAGGTCTCGGGGGCGGCTACGAGCAGTACTTC,CASSQGLGGGYEQYF,.,TRBV3-1,few,TRBJ2-7
TGTGCCAGCAGGGGGACGGCTTCGGTGAACTATGGCTACACCTTC,CASRGTASVNYGYTF,.,TRBV12-3/TRBV12-4,.,TRBJ1-2
TGTGCCAGCAGTCCCAGACTAGCGGGGGGCCCTCTTGGGGAGACCCAGTACTTC,CASSPRLAGGPLGETQYF,TRBD2,TRBV27,many,TRBJ2-5
TGTGCCAGCAGCGTAGGGGGTGCGGGGGGGCCCTACAATGAGCAGTTCTTC,CASSVGGAGGPYNEQFF,TRBD2,TRBV9,.,TRBJ2-1
TGCAGTGCTTCCGGGACAGGGGCCTACGAGCAGTACTTC,CSASGTGAYEQYF,TRBD1,TRBV20-1,.,TRBJ2-7
TGTGCCAGCAGTTCCACGGAATTGGAAGCTTTCTTT,CASSSTELEAFF,.,TRBV28,few,TRBJ1-1
TGTGCCAGCCGGGAAAGGGGCAATCAGCCCCAGCATTTT,CASRERGNQPQHF,.,TRBV18,few,TRBJ1-5
TGCGCCAGCAGTCAATCGACAGGGCAGAACACTGAAGCTTTCTTT,CASSQSTGQNTEAFF,TRBD1,TRBV10-1,many,TRBJ1-1
TGTGCCAGCAGCCGCTCTAGCGCCCAAGAGACCCAGTACTTC,CASSRSSAQETQYF,.,TRBV4-2,.,TRBJ2-5
TGCGCCAGCAGCGTAGCTAGCGGGACCTACGAGCAGTACTTC,CASSVASGTYEQYF,TRBD2,TRBV5-1,.,TRBJ2-7
TGCGCCAGCAGCCCCTACGTACTAGCGGGATCCTACGAGCAGTACTTC,CASSPYVLAGSYEQYF,TRBD2,TRBV5-1,.,TRBJ2-7
TGTGCCAGCAGTGACTCTGAGAGGGATACGCAGTATTTT,CASSDSERDTQYF,.,TRBV6-4,many,TRBJ2-3
TGTGCCAGCAGCCTGGGGAGGCCGGCTAACTATGGCTACACCTTC,CASSLGRPANYGYTF,.,TRBV9,.,TRBJ1-2
TGTGCCACCAGCCTGGACAGGGGGACCCAGTACTTC,CATSLDRGTQYF,TRBD1,TRBV15,many,TRBJ2-5
TGCAGTGCTCGGGACGTAACCAACTATGGCTACACCTTC,CSARDVTNYGYTF,.,TRBV20-1,.,TRBJ1-2
TGTGCCAGCAGCCATGCGCGGGGGGGCGCAGAGACCCAGTACTTC,CASSHARGGAETQYF,TRBD2,TRBV7-3,.,TRBJ2-5
TGTGCCAGCAGCTCATTAGCCTACGAGCAGTACTTC,CASSSLAYEQYF,.,TRBV11-1,few,TRBJ2-7
TGTGCCAGCAGTTTACTTAGGACAGGGAGCTCCTACGAGCAGTACTTC,CASSLLRTGSSYEQYF,TRBD1,TRBV27,many,TRBJ2-7
TGTGCCAGCAGCGTGGGTGGGGGGCGTATGGGCTACAACTTC,CASSVGGGRMGYNF,.,TRBV9,.,TRBJ1-2
TGTGCCAGCAGCTTAAGGGGACGGGACTCCTACGAGCAGTACTTC,CASSLRGRDSYEQYF,.,TRBV7-9,few,TRBJ2-7
TGTGCCAGCATGGCGGAGGGGAACTATGGCTACACCTTC,CASMAEGNYGYTF,.,TRBV28,.,TRBJ1-2
TGTGCCAGCAGTTTGCCGCTGGGGTTTAGTAACATTCAGTACTTC,CASSLPLGFSNIQYF,.,TRBV28,many,TRBJ2-4
TGTGCCAGCAGCTCGGGGGGCGCCTCCTACGAGCAGTACTTC,CASSSGGASYEQYF,.,TRBV5-4,.,TRBJ2-7
TGTGCCAGCAGCTTATATGCGCGCGGGTCCTCCCCCTCCTACAATGAGCAGTTCTTC,CASSLYARGSSPSYNEQFF,.,TRBV7-8,.,TRBJ2-1
TGTGCCAGCTGGGGACAGGCTAACACCGGGGAGCTGTTTTTT,CASWGQANTGELFF,TRBD1,TRBV28,few,TRBJ2-2
TGTGCCAGCAGCCAGGGGGACAGGGTACTGCGCGGCTACACCTTC,CASSQGDRVLRGYTF,TRBD1,TRBV3-1,.,TRBJ1-2
TGTGCCAGCAGCCCGAGACAGACCGGGGCCAACGTCCTGACTTTC,CASSPRQTGANVLTF,.,TRBV7-9,.,TRBJ2-6
TGTGCCAGCAGCTCTGGGGACAGGGTGGGCAGTTCACCCCTCCACTTT,CASSSGDRVGSSPLHF,TRBD1,TRBV7-9,many,TRBJ1-6
TGCGCCAGCAGCTCCGCGACAAGCAGCGGAAAGACCCAGTACTTC,CASSSATSSGKTQYF,.,TRBV4-1,few,TRBJ2-5
TGCAGCGTCATTAAAGACAGGTCGGGGGAGCTGTTTTTT,CSVIKDRSGELFF,.,TRBV29-1,many,TRBJ2-2
TGTGCCAGCAGCTTTCCGGACAGGGGGCCTAATCAGCCCCAGCATTTT,CASSFPDRGPNQPQHF,TRBD1,TRBV7-2,.,TRBJ1-5
TGTGCCACCAGCAGAGATCCTAGCGGGGGCTACGAGCAGTACTTC,CATSRDPSGGYEQYF,TRBD2,TRBV15,.,TRBJ2-7
TGTGCCAGCACCCGGACTAGCGGGCGCCGGGATACGCAGTATTTT,CASTRTSGRRDTQYF,TRBD2,TRBV6-2/TRBV6-3,.,TRBJ2-3
TGTGCCAGCACCCTAGGAGGGGGGAACACTGAAGCTTTCTTT,CASTLGGGNTEAFF,.,TRBV27,.,TRBJ1-1
TGCAGCGTTGAAGTCGGGCTAGCGGGAGGGGTCTACAATGAGCAGTTCTTC,CSVEVGLAGGVYNEQFF,TRBD2,TRBV29-1,few,TRBJ2-1
TGCAGCGTCGGCACAGGGTCCACCGGGGAGCTGTTTTTT,CSVGTGSTGELFF,.,TRBV29-1,.,TRBJ2-2
TGTGCCAGCAGTTCACGGGACACCATATATTTT,CASSSRDTIYF,.,TRBV28,many,TRBJ1-3
TGTGCCAGCAGTTTTACTTCTACCGGGACAGCGGCTTTCTTT,CASSFTSTGTAAFF,TRBD1,TRBV27,.,TRBJ1-1
TGCGCCAGCAGCCACGGACAGGAAACCTCTGGGGCCAACGTCCTGACTTTC,CASSHGQETSGANVLTF,TRBD1,TRBV5-1,.,TRBJ2-6
TGTGCCAGCAATCCTCACCCAGGGGGCGCGGGGAACACCGGGGAGCTGTTTTTT,CASNPHPGGAGNTGELFF,TRBD1,TRBV6-2/TRBV6-3,.,TRBJ2-2
TGTGCCAGCAGCTTGGGGGGGGGCAATGAGCAGTTCTTC,CASSLGGGNEQFF,TRBD2,TRBV7-3,many,TRBJ2-1
TGCGCCAGCAGCCTCATTGGGGGAGGGGGCTACGAGCAGTACTTC,CASSLIGGGGYEQYF,.,TRBV4-3,many,TRBJ2-7
TGCAGTGCTACCGGGACTAGGTTCTACGAGCAGTACTTC,CSATGTRFYEQYF,TRBD2,TRBV20-1,many,TRBJ2-7
TGTGCCAGCAGTCTGCTAGCGGGCCCATACACCGGGGAGCTGTTTTTT,CASSLLAGPYTGELFF,TRBD2,TRBV2,.,TRBJ2-2
TGTGCCAGCAGTTACGACCTTTACTACAATGAGCAGTTCTTC,CASSYDLYYNEQFF,.,TRBV6-5,few,TRBJ2-1
TGTGCCAGCAGTTATGGGCAGGGGGTCGGGCCGGAGACCCAGTACTTC,CASSYGQGVGPETQYF,TRBD1,TRBV6-2/TRBV6-3,many,TRBJ2-5
TGCGCCAGCAGCCATCGACAGGGGTGGCATCAGCCCCAGCATTTT,CASSHRQGWHQPQHF,TRBD1,TRBV4-1,.,TRBJ1-5
TGTGCCCCGGAGCTAGCGGGCTACGAGCAGTACTTC,CAPELAGYEQYF,TRBD2,TRBV19,few,TRBJ2-7
TGTGCCAGCAGTTTAGGGGGGGGGACCTACGAGCAGTACTTC,CASSLGGGTYEQYF,TRBD2,TRBV27,many,TRBJ2-7